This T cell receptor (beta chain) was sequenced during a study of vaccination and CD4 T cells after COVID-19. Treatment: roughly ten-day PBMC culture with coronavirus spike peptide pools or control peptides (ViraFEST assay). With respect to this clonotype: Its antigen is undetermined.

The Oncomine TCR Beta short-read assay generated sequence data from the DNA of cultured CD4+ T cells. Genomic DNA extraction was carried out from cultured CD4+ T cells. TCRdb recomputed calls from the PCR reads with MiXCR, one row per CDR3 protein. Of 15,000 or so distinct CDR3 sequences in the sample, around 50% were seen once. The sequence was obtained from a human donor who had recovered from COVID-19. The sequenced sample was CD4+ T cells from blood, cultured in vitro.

The CDR3 spells CSARDGAGRSNEQFF. The CDR3 region has the DNA TGCAGTGCTAGAGATGGGGCAGGGAGGTCCAATGAGCAGTTCTTC. The chain combines TRBV20-1 with TRBJ2-1, with D possibly being TRBD2 (6 bases). Per germline, CDR1 DFQATT and CDR2 SNEGSKA (reference sequence). The CDR3 has 15 amino acids. Trimming took 0 bases from V and 6 from J, leaving 15 bases between them.